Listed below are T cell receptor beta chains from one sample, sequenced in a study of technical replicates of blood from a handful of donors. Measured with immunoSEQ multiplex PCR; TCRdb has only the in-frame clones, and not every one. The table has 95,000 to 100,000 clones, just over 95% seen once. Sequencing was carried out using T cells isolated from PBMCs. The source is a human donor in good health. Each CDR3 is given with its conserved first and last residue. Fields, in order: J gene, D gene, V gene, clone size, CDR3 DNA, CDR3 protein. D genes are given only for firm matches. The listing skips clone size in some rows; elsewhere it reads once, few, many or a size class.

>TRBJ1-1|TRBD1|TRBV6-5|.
TGTGCCAGCAGTCGACAGGGGGCTCTCGCAGAAGCTTTCTTT
CASSRQGALAEAFF
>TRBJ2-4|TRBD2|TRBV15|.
TGTGCCACCAGCAGATGGACTAGCGGGGAAACGGGTAACATTCAGTACTTC
CATSRWTSGETGNIQYF
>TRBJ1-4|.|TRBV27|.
TGTGCCAGCAGTTTAAAATTGGGGCTCGGTAATGAAAAACTGTTTTTT
CASSLKLGLGNEKLFF
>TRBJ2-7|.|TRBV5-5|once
TGTGCCAGCAGCGCGTCATCGAGTACAGCTTCCTACGAGCAGTACTTC
CASSASSSTASYEQYF
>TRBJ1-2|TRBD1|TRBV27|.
TGTGCCAGCAGTGCCCGGACAGGGGGCACCTATGGCTACACCTTC
CASSARTGGTYGYTF
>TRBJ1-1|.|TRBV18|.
TGTGCCAGCTCACGAGGCCGGGACATGAGAATGAACACTGAAGCTTTCTTT
CASSRGRDMRMNTEAFF
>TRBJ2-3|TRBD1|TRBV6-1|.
TGTGCCAGCAGTGAATTCAGGGGGTACACAGATACGCAGTATTTT
CASSEFRGYTDTQYF
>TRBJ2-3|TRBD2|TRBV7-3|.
TGTGCCAGCAGCTTAAGGCCTAGCGGGGGGGACACAGATACGCAGTATTTT
CASSLRPSGGDTDTQYF
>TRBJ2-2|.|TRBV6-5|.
TGTGCCAGCACCCCGACTAGTTCCGGGGAGCTGTTTTTT
CASTPTSSGELFF
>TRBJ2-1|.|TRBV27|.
TGTGCCAGCAGTTTGTGGGGGGGCAATTACAATGAGCAGTTCTTC
CASSLWGGNYNEQFF
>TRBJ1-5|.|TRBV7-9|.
TGTGCCAGCAGCTCCCAAGGTGGGGAGAATCAGCCCCAGCATTTT
CASSSQGGENQPQHF
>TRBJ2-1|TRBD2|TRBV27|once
TGTGCCAGCAGTTTAGGACTAGCGGGTTTCTACAATGAGCAGTTCTTC
CASSLGLAGFYNEQFF
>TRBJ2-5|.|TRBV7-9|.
TGTGCCAGCAGCTTAGCTCCAGCAGGGGTAGAGACCCAGTACTTC
CASSLAPAGVETQYF
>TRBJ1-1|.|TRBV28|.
TGTGCCAGCAGTTTAGAATGGAGGACTGAAGCTTTCTTT
CASSLEWRTEAFF
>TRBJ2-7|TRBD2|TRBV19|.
TGTGCCAGTAGTCCTCGGACTAGCGGGGGCTACGAGCAGTACTTC
CASSPRTSGGYEQYF
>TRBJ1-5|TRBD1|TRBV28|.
TGTGCCAGCAGATGGGACAGGGGATCGCCTGATCAGCCCCAGCATTTT
CASRWDRGSPDQPQHF
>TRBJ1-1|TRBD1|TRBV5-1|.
TGCGCCAGCAGCGGGACAGGGGGCGCTTTCTTT
CASSGTGGAFF
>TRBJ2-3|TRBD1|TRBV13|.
TGTGCCAGCAGCTTCCTCTTCGTCCCGGGACAGGGCCGTAGGACAGATACGCAGTATTTT
CASSFLFVPGQGRRTDTQYF
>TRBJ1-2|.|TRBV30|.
TGTGCCTGGAGTGGGGGGCCTGAGGGCTACACCTTC
CAWSGGPEGYTF
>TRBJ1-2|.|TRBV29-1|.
TGCAGCGTACGAGTTTCCTATGGCTACACCTTC
CSVRVSYGYTF
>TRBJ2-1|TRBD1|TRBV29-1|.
TGCAGCGGTTCACAGGGGTACAATGAGCAGTTCTTC
CSGSQGYNEQFF
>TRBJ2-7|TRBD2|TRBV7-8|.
TGTGCCAGCAGCGGACTAGCGGGAGTAACCTACGAGCAGTACTTC
CASSGLAGVTYEQYF
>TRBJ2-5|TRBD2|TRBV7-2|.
TGTGCCAGCAGCTTGGGAGGGGTAGGGACCCAGTACTTC
CASSLGGVGTQYF
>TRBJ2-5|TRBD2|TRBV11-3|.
TGTGCCAGCAGCCAGGCCGGGACTAGCGGAGAGACCCAGTACTTC
CASSQAGTSGETQYF
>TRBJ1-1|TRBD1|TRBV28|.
TGTGCCAGCGGATCGGGACAGGGAACTGAAGCTTTCTTT
CASGSGQGTEAFF
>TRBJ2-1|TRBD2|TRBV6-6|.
TGTGCCAGCAGTACAAAGCGGGAACTTTTGTTAAATGAGCAGTTCTTC
CASSTKRELLLNEQFF
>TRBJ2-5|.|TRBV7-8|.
TGTGCCAGCAGCCATTTACTGACAGACCAAGAGACCCAGTACTTC
CASSHLLTDQETQYF
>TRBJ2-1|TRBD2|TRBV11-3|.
TGTGCCAGCAGCTTAGATGCCCCAGGCGCGGGGGCCTACAATGAGCAGTTCTTC
CASSLDAPGAGAYNEQFF
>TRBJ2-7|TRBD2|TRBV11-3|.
TGTGCCAGCAGCCCCGCTGGGCGGCGGGGGTCTTACGAGCAGTACTTC
CASSPAGRRGSYEQYF
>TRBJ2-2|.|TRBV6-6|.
TGTGCCAGCAGTTACTCGGGACTTCTCACCGGGGAGCTGTTTTTT
CASSYSGLLTGELFF
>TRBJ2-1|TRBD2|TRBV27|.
TGTGCCAGCAGTCCCCGACTAGCGGGAGAAAGAGATGAGCAGTTCTTC
CASSPRLAGERDEQFF
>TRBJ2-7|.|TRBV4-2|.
TGTGCCAGCAGCCACCGGGACACCAAATACGAGCAGTACTTC
CASSHRDTKYEQYF
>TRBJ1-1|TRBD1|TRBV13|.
TGTGCCAGCAGCTTAATTTACGCGACAGGGGAGCCGACCATTTCACGGGAAGCTTTCTTT
CASSLIYATGEPTISREAFF
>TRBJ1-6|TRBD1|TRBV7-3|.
TGTGCCAGCCCCTATGAGGTGACGAGACAGGCCAGGGGGATAGATTCACCCCTCCACTTT
CASPYEVTRQARGIDSPLHF
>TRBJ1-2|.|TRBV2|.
TGTGCCAGCAGTGAATCATCGGCGACAGCGGGTAAAGGCTACACCTTC
CASSESSATAGKGYTF
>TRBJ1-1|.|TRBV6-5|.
TGTGCCAGCAGACAACAGCTCTGGAACACTGAAGCTTTCTTT
CASRQQLWNTEAFF
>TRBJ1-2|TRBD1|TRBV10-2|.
TGCGCCAGCAGATCAGATATTCGACAGGGCTTCGATGGCTACACCTTC
CASRSDIRQGFDGYTF